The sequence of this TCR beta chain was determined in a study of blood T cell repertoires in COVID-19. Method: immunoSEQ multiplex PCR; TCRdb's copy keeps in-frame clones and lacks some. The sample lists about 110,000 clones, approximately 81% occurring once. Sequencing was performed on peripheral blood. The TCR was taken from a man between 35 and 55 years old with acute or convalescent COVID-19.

CDR3 residues: CATGGTGGTDTQYF. CDR3 nucleotides: TGTGCCACTGGGGGGACAGGGGGCACAGATACGCAGTATTTT. J is TRBJ2-3 and V is TRBV24-1; 10 bases fit TRBD1. This CDR3 comprises 14 residues. V lost 10 bases and J lost 1; bases outside the gene matches: 4. Germline CDR1 KGHDR, CDR2 SFDVKD.